Listed here is a single T cell receptor beta chain. Measured with immunoSEQ multiplex PCR; TCRdb has only the in-frame clones, and not every one. The top ten clones hold roughly 6.4% of a sample with approximately 240,000 clones, over 80% of them seen once. These data belong to a study of blood T cell repertoires in COVID-19. In the study overall: Whether acute or convalescent, the COVID-19 samples came from the United States, Italy and Spain.

The CDR3 extends over 15 amino acids. Per germline, CDR1 SGHDT and CDR2 YYEEEE. Trimming removed 5 bases from V and 4 bases from J, with 19 bases in between. The source of this sequence is a woman aged 55-70 years with active or convalescent COVID-19. This chain uses TRBV5-6 with TRBJ2-7; D is ambiguous. Sample: peripheral blood. CDR3 sequence reads: CASRQWAIPLYEQYV. CDR3 nucleotide sequence: TGTGCCAGCAGGCAGTGGGCAATCCCCCTATACGAGCAGTACGTC.